A selection of T cell receptor beta chains follows, all from one sample in a study of blood T cell repertoires in COVID-19. Assay used: immunoSEQ multiplex PCR; TCRdb lists only in-frame clones, some missing. The table lists some 85,000 clones, 65% to 80% of them singletons. The sequencing input was peripheral blood. The receptors were sampled from a woman older than 75 with active or convalescent COVID-19. Each CDR3 is given with its conserved first and last residue. A D gene is named only where the DNA matches it firmly. Clone sizes are given selectively: once, few, many, or a class where the clone is expanded.

d_gene	v_gene	abundance	len	j_gene	CDR3aa	CDR3nt
TRBD1	TRBV5-1	NA	15	TRBJ2-5	CASKSGQGRKETQYF	TGCGCCAGCAAGTCGGGACAGGGGAGAAAAGAGACCCAGTACTTC
NA	TRBV4-3	NA	16	TRBJ1-3	CASSQDSAGAGNTIYF	TGCGCCAGCAGCCAAGATTCGGCGGGGGCTGGAAACACCATATATTTT
TRBD1	TRBV7-2	NA	13	TRBJ2-4	CASSLGTQGQENF	TGTGCCAGCAGCTTAGGAACCCAGGGACAGGAGAACTTC
NA	TRBV5-5	once	11	TRBJ2-1	CASSKDWEQFF	TGTGCCAGCAGCAAAGACTGGGAGCAGTTCTTC
TRBD2	TRBV27	NA	15	TRBJ2-3	CASSLSSGGADTQYF	TGTGCCAGCAGTTTATCTAGCGGGGGGGCAGATACGCAGTATTTT
NA	TRBV12-5	NA	13	TRBJ2-7	CASGPGEGVEQYF	TGTGCTAGTGGTCCGGGGGAAGGGGTCGAGCAGTACTTC
NA	TRBV5-1	NA	14	TRBJ2-3	CASTWTGGEDTQYF	TGCGCCAGCACCTGGACCGGGGGAGAAGATACGCAGTATTTT
TRBD1	TRBV5-4	NA	14	TRBJ1-2	CASSLDRGTGGYTF	TGTGCCAGCAGCTTGGACAGGGGGACGGGTGGCTACACCTTC
TRBD1	TRBV20-1	NA	12	TRBJ1-5	CSASTGGQPQHF	TGCAGTGCTAGTACAGGGGGTCAGCCCCAGCATTTT
NA	TRBV11-2	NA	15	TRBJ1-4	CASSLGGRGSEKLFF	TGTGCCAGCAGCTTAGGCGGCAGGGGAAGCGAAAAACTGTTTTTT
TRBD1	TRBV19	NA	13	TRBJ2-7	CASSTGQGNEQYF	TGTGCCAGTAGTACGGGACAGGGTAACGAGCAGTACTTC
NA	TRBV5-6	NA	15	TRBJ1-5	CASSRTPNSNQPQHF	TGTGCCAGCAGCAGGACACCTAATAGCAATCAGCCCCAGCATTTT
NA	TRBV21-1	NA	14	TRBJ2-5	CASLRQGNMQTQYF	TGTGCCAGTTTAAGACAGGGGAATATGCAGACCCAGTACTTC